A selection of T cell receptor beta chains follows, all from one sample in a study of identical twins. Via MiXCR, TCRdb re-called the 5' RACE reads, giving one row per CDR3 protein. In the table there are approximately 250,000 distinct CDR3 sequences, about 6.7% of which are singletons. These data are also associated with another study on T cells expressing NK-cell markers.

Sequenced input: CD8+ T cells sorted from blood. The receptors stem from a woman younger than 30 in good health. Both conserved end residues are trimmed from each CDR3. The D gene is left open where the match is weak.

d_call j_call v_call cdr3_aa
. TRBJ1-5 TRBV12-3/TRBV12-4 ASSLGGYSNQPQH
TRBD2 TRBJ2-5 TRBV7-6 ASSFRAAGGPYQETQY
. TRBJ2-7 TRBV5-5 ASTYRGGFAYEQY
TRBD1 TRBJ2-7 TRBV12-3/TRBV12-4 ASTVGQDYEQY
. TRBJ1-1 TRBV9 ASSTQGNTEAF
. TRBJ2-5 TRBV7-2 ASSLEHLVWETQY
. TRBJ2-2 TRBV4-1 ASSQGPRVAGELF
. TRBJ2-2 TRBV7-9 ASSAYRAGELF
. TRBJ2-3 TRBV4-2 ASSQDPGFASTDTQY
. TRBJ1-2 TRBV11-2 ASSLAGDYGYT
. TRBJ1-1 TRBV7-9 SSHLLRRNTEAF
. TRBJ1-1 TRBV19 ASSWALGGDTEAF
. TRBJ1-5 TRBV12-3/TRBV12-4 ASTSVGENQPQH
TRBD2 TRBJ2-1 TRBV11-2 ASSPGLAGELANEQF
TRBD1 TRBJ2-5 TRBV7-9 ASTTGAAETQY
TRBD2 TRBJ2-2 TRBV11-2 ASSAGGRTGELF
. TRBJ2-7 TRBV12-3/TRBV12-4 ASSSSGYEQY
. TRBJ2-3 TRBV12-3/TRBV12-4 ASSLYRTGGTDTQY
TRBD1 TRBJ1-2 TRBV20-1 SATGDRRIGNYGYT
TRBD2 TRBJ2-7 TRBV7-2 ASSLGGTSGYSYEQY
. TRBJ2-5 TRBV7-6 ASSLARVGPEAQY
TRBD1 TRBJ2-7 TRBV19 ASGTGSYEQY
. TRBJ1-5 TRBV14 ASSQSGYNQPQH
. TRBJ2-3 TRBV5-1 ASSLDQYTDTQY
TRBD2 TRBJ2-3 TRBV4-3 ASSQDIAGGQDTQY
. TRBJ2-7 TRBV7-8 ASSLGGSLYEQY
TRBD1 TRBJ2-3 TRBV6-1 ASSPNRGQDTQY
. TRBJ1-1 TRBV5-6 ASSRLARGSEAF
TRBD1 TRBJ2-3 TRBV9 ASSVDRGSTDTQY
. TRBJ2-7 TRBV7-2 ASSPGAGSYEQY
. TRBJ1-1 TRBV27 ASGLQSIRTEAF
TRBD1 TRBJ2-3 TRBV7-9 ASSQGTDDTDTQY
. TRBJ2-5 TRBV6-2/TRBV6-3 ASSQGTVETQY
. TRBJ2-7 TRBV10-3 AISESGRGTGYEQY
. TRBJ1-1 TRBV12-3/TRBV12-4 AISARGEAF
TRBD2 TRBJ2-3 TRBV20-1 SAYRAGGPADTQY
. TRBJ2-2 TRBV7-3 ASSLATGELF
. TRBJ2-5 TRBV14 ASSQDSRILGQETQY
. TRBJ2-2 TRBV10-2 ASSDRMHTGELF
. TRBJ1-2 TRBV15 ATSSGVGGYT
. TRBJ2-1 TRBV11-2 ASSLGRREQF
TRBD1 TRBJ2-7 TRBV7-9 ASSPPLGQGTPYEQY
TRBD1 TRBJ2-7 TRBV9 ASSGQGVGYEQY
. TRBJ2-1 TRBV7-2 ASSPERSSYNEQF